These T cell receptor beta chains were read from a single sample in a study of T cells after yellow fever vaccination. MiXCR, applied by TCRdb to the 5' RACE reads, yields one record per CDR3 protein. This sample has hundreds of thousands of distinct CDR3 sequences, with about 8.7% found just once. Sequencing was performed on PBMCs, taken on the day of the first yellow fever vaccination. The receptors were gathered from a man younger than 30 who received the YFV17D yellow fever vaccine. CDR3s include the opening cysteine and the closing phenylalanine or tryptophan. D genes are given only for firm matches. Clone size appears in some rows only: once, few, many, or a class for an expanded clone.

clone_size,j_call,d_call,v_call,cdr3_aa,cdr3_nt
few,TRBJ1-1,-,TRBV10-3,CAISEPTITGRRTEAFF,TGTGCCATCAGTGAGCCCACGATAACAGGGAGGAGGACTGAAGCTTTCTTT
many,TRBJ2-6,-,TRBV6-2/TRBV6-3,CASKPSGANVLTF,TGTGCCAGCAAACCCTCTGGGGCCAACGTCCTGACTTTC
-,TRBJ1-1,TRBD1,TRBV19,CASSMGDRNTEAFF,TGTGCCAGTAGTATGGGGGACAGAAACACTGAAGCTTTCTTT
many,TRBJ1-2,-,TRBV5-4,CASRAGRLYGYTF,TGTGCCAGCAGAGCCGGAAGGCTCTATGGCTACACCTTC
-,TRBJ1-2,-,TRBV3-1,CASSQIAETPKGYTF,TGTGCCAGCAGCCAAATAGCCGAGACGCCTAAGGGCTACACCTTC
many,TRBJ2-6,TRBD1,TRBV10-3,CANSGTGVSGANVLTF,TGTGCCAATTCCGGGACAGGGGTCTCTGGGGCCAACGTCCTGACTTTC
-,TRBJ1-5,-,TRBV4-1,CASSRHRDPNQPQHF,TGCGCCAGCAGCCGTCACAGGGACCCAAATCAGCCCCAGCATTTT
-,TRBJ2-5,TRBD1,TRBV20-1,CSAEGARQGQETQYF,TGCAGTGCTGAAGGGGCCCGACAGGGACAAGAGACCCAGTACTTC
-,TRBJ1-5,TRBD1,TRBV4-1,CASGTGGFDQPQHF,TGCGCCAGTGGGACAGGCGGTTTCGATCAGCCCCAGCATTTT
few,TRBJ2-7,-,TRBV30,CAWSVTGNSEQYF,TGTGCCTGGAGTGTTACAGGGAATTCCGAGCAGTACTTC
few,TRBJ2-1,-,TRBV6-5,CASSPGDQEQFF,TGTGCCAGCAGTCCCGGCGACCAGGAGCAGTTCTTC
many,TRBJ2-2,-,TRBV12-3/TRBV12-4,CASSPRVAGELFF,TGTGCCAGCAGTCCTCGGGTGGCCGGGGAGCTGTTTTTT
few,TRBJ2-3,-,TRBV4-3,CASSQRRRGEFRDTQYF,TGCGCCAGCAGCCAACGCCGTAGAGGGGAGTTTCGGGATACGCAGTATTTT
few,TRBJ1-2,-,TRBV5-4,CASSLAKGLNDYTF,TGTGCCAGCAGCTTGGCCAAGGGTTTAAATGACTACACCTTC
-,TRBJ2-1,-,TRBV7-2,CASSFQTGSGVEQFF,TGTGCCAGCAGCTTCCAGACGGGGTCGGGGGTTGAGCAGTTCTTC
many,TRBJ2-7,-,TRBV5-1,CASTRGRSHEQYF,TGCGCCAGCACCCGGGGGCGATCCCACGAGCAGTACTTC
few,TRBJ2-1,-,TRBV10-2,CASSSLFSGEQFF,TGCGCCAGCAGTTCCCTCTTTAGTGGTGAGCAGTTCTTC
few,TRBJ1-1,TRBD1,TRBV5-1,CASSPPGGTGVTEAFF,TGCGCCAGCAGCCCCCCTGGCGGGACAGGAGTGACTGAAGCTTTCTTT
few,TRBJ1-6,TRBD1,TRBV9,CASSPRQGVDSPLHF,TGTGCCAGCAGCCCAAGACAGGGAGTAGATTCACCCCTCCACTTT
-,TRBJ2-1,TRBD1,TRBV24-1,CATGQGEVYNEQFF,TGTGCCACCGGACAGGGGGAGGTCTACAATGAGCAGTTCTTC
few,TRBJ2-1,TRBD2,TRBV12-3/TRBV12-4,CASSFPSGGTEQFF,TGTGCCAGCAGTTTTCCTAGCGGAGGGACTGAGCAGTTCTTC
-,TRBJ1-2,-,TRBV28,CASSPPLTANAGYTF,TGTGCCAGCAGTCCTCCCCTCACAGCCAACGCTGGCTACACCTTC
-,TRBJ1-1,-,TRBV15,CATSRDGSYTEAFF,TGTGCCACCAGCAGAGATGGCAGTTACACTGAAGCTTTCTTT
-,TRBJ2-5,-,TRBV10-3,CAISDPREEETQYF,TGTGCCATCAGTGACCCCCGGGAAGAAGAGACCCAGTACTTC